Following are 11 T cell receptor beta chains from one sample sequenced in a study of cytomegalovirus exposure and HLA in healthy donors. Generated by immunoSEQ multiplex PCR, the TCRdb table keeps only in-frame clones and is missing some. The repertoire holds 55,000 to 65,000 clones, roughly nine tenths seen once, with more than 1% in the top ten. Material for sequencing was PBMCs. These receptors came from a man aged 18-30 years in good health and CMV-seronegative.

This clone was observed a few times. This rearrangement joins TRBV11-2 to TRBJ2-7, with unresolved D. The V end was cut by 4 bases, the J end by 4 bases, with 5 bases between. Per the germline V gene, CDR1 is SGHAT and CDR2 is FQNNGV. The CDR3 consists of 11 residues. DNA of the CDR3: TGTGCCAGCAGCTCCCAATACGAGCAGTACTTC. Residues: CASSSQYEQYF.

The V and J genes are TRBV5-1 and TRBJ2-5; TRBD2 is a possible D gene (5 bases). The V gene lost 4 bases and the J gene lost 5 bases, with 24 bases spanning the gap. This CDR3 has 17 amino acids. Germline CDR1 reads SGHRS; CDR2 reads YFSETQ. CDR3 in amino acids: CASSPVVRQGGGETQYF. CDR3 coding DNA: TGCGCCAGCAGCCCGGTGGTCAGACAAGGAGGTGGGGAGACCCAGTACTTC.

The CDR3 DNA reads as TGTGCCAGCAGCGTAGGGGTTCTAGCGGGGGACGAGCAGTACTTC. This sequence encodes CASSVGVLAGDEQYF. J is TRBJ2-7 and V is TRBV11-2, with 10 bases fitting TRBD2. The CDR3 extends over 15 amino acids. Germline CDR1 is SGHAT and CDR2 is FQNNGV. V lost 5 bases and J lost 5; bases outside the gene matches: 9.

Remarks on this clone: This CDR3 is also generated by other DNA sequences in the sample. The chain recombines TRBV28 with TRBJ2-1; 12 bases match TRBD2. The CDR3 contains 15 residues. Germline V CDR1 and CDR2: MDHEN, SYDVKM. The V gene end was trimmed by 4 bases and the J gene end by 4 bases; junction bases not matched to a gene: 2. The CDR3 spells CASSSTSGGYNEQFF. The DNA for the CDR3 is TGTGCCAGCAGTTCGACTAGCGGGGGTTACAATGAGCAGTTCTTC.

The J gene is TRBJ2-7, the V gene TRBV14; possibly TRBD2 for D (6 bases). CDR3 size: 16 residues. CDR1 is SGHDN and CDR2 is FVKESK in the germline V gene. Trimming pared 4 bases from V and 5 bases from J, leaving 21 bases between. The CDR3 sequence is CASSPPGTRGAHEQYF. DNA of the CDR3: TGTGCCAGCAGCCCCCCCGGGACTCGAGGCGCCCACGAGCAGTACTTC. Using reference TRBV14 and TRBJ2-7 for the parts outside the CDR3, the full variable domain is EAGVTQFPSHSVIEKGQTVTLRCDPISGHDNLYWYRRVMGKEIKFLLHFVKESKQDESGMPNNRFLAERTGGTYSTLKVQPAELEDSGVYFCASSPPGTRGAHEQYFGPGTRLTVT.

CDR3 DNA: TGTGCCAGCAGCGAGGGGGGGCTTAAATTTTACACTGAAGCTTTCTTT. Amino acids: CASSEGGLKFYTEAFF. The V gene is TRBV5-6, the J gene TRBJ1-1; D possibly corresponds to TRBD1 (6 bases). Germline V gene sequence: CDR1 SGHDT, CDR2 YYEEEE. The CDR3 totals 16 residues. V shed 4 bases and J shed 3 bases, with 19 bases lying between them.

This clone was seen more than once but under ten times. The chain carries TRBV10-3 and TRBJ1-1; perhaps TRBD1 as D (5 bases). V was trimmed by 6 bases and J by 5 bases, leaving 10 bases between them. CDR1 and CDR2 from the germline V gene are ENHRY and SYGVKD. The CDR3 totals 12 residues. CDR3 bases: TGTGCCATCAGGCCGGGGGGGACTGAAGCTTTCTTT. It is translated as CAIRPGGTEAFF.

The chain links TRBV18 to TRBJ2-7; weak D call: TRBD2 (7 bases). Germline V lookup: CDR1 KGHSH, CDR2 LQKENI. The CDR3 length is 15 residues. Trimming stripped 3 bases from V and 2 bases from J, with 14 bases between. The CDR3 sequence: CASSPGAGATYEQYF. The CDR3, as DNA: TGTGCCAGCTCACCGGGGGCGGGAGCAACCTACGAGCAGTACTTC.

This clone was recorded a few times. The J gene is TRBJ1-5, the V gene TRBV28; possible D gene TRBD1, 5 bases. The ends were cut back, 6 bases at V and 3 bases at J, with 12 bases in the middle. This CDR3 has 14 amino acids. CDR1 MDHEN and CDR2 SYDVKM come from the germline V gene. DNA for the CDR3: TGTGCCAGCAGAACGCCACAGGACAATCAGCCCCAGCATTTT. Amino acid sequence: CASRTPQDNQPQHF.

The CDR3 here is CASNNLGTQYF. The CDR3, as DNA: TGTGCCAGCAATAATCTCGGGACCCAGTACTTC. This chain joins TRBV25-1 and TRBJ2-5; D remains unclear. CDR1 is MGHDK, CDR2 SYGVNS, per germline. V was pared by 7 bases and J by 7 bases, with 10 bases between. The CDR3 spans 11 residues.

The chain joins TRBV7-9 to TRBJ2-7; the D gene is possibly TRBD1 (5 bases). CDR3 length: 13 residues. CDR1 and CDR2 (germline): SEHNR, FQNEAQ (reference sequence). V was trimmed by 3 bases and J by 3 bases, leaving 9 bases between them. As DNA, the CDR3 is TGTGCCAGCAGCTTGGACACCTACTACGAGCAGTACTTC. Translating it yields CASSLDTYYEQYF. Combining the CDR3 with reference TRBV7-9 and TRBJ2-7 gives the whole variable domain DTGVSQNPRHKITKRGQNVTFRCDPISEHNRLYWYRQTLGQGPEFLTYFQNEAQLEKSRLLSDRFSAERPKGSFSTLEIQRTEQGDSAMYLCASSLDTYYEQYFGPGTRLTVT.